Shown below are 15 T cell receptor beta chains from a single sample sequenced in a study of blood T cell repertoires in COVID-19. Only in-frame clones appear in the TCRdb table, and some are missing; sequencing was by immunoSEQ multiplex PCR. This sample carries 130,000 or so clones, roughly 88% of them seen once, and the ten largest clones take approximately 10%. The sequencing sample was made of peripheral blood. The receptors stem from a man in his forties or fifties with acute or convalescent COVID-19.

The sample holds a few counts of this clone. The chain couples TRBV6-1 to TRBJ1-1, with TRBD1 identical over 7 bases. V lost 1 base and J lost 11; bases outside the gene matches: 10. This CDR3 comprises 14 residues. Germline-derived CDR1 and CDR2 are MNHNS and SASEGT. The CDR3 loop reads CASSEVTSTGRAFF. CDR3 DNA: TGTGCCAGCAGTGAAGTGACTTCGACAGGGAGGGCTTTCTTT.

The rearrangement joins TRBV5-4 to TRBJ2-1, with 16 positions matching TRBD2. V was clipped by 5 bases and J by 1 base; unmatched bases: 6. The CDR3 covers 18 residues. Germline V gives CDR1 SGHNT, CDR2 YYREEE (reference sequence). The CDR3 nucleotides read TGTGCCAGCAGGCCGGGACTAGCGGGAGGGAAGTCCTACAATGAGCAGTTCTTC. Encoded protein: CASRPGLAGGKSYNEQFF.

The J gene is TRBJ1-2, the V gene TRBV28; D is unresolved. Trimming pared 6 bases from V and 0 bases from J, leaving 14 bases between. This CDR3 is 15 amino acids long. Germline values: CDR1 MDHEN, CDR2 SYDVKM. This CDR3 is CASRPAGGPNYGYTF. CDR3 coding DNA: TGTGCCAGCAGGCCGGCGGGCGGACCTAACTATGGCTACACCTTC.

The gene calls are TRBV6-6 and TRBJ1-1, with D possibly being TRBD1 (6 bases). The V end lost 2 bases, the J end lost 4 bases, and 11 bases lay between the germline ends. The CDR3 is made up of 14 amino acids. CDR1 MNHNY and CDR2 SVGAGI come from the germline V gene (reference sequence). The CDR3 coding sequence is TGTGCCAGCAGTTACGCAACAGGGTTCACTGAAGCTTTCTTT. The encoded protein is CASSYATGFTEAFF.

The V gene is TRBV27, the J gene TRBJ1-6, with no clear D. Germline loops: CDR1 MNHEY, CDR2 SMNVEV (reference sequence). The CDR3 totals 14 residues. The V end was cut by 5 bases, the J end by 0 bases, with 5 bases between. The CDR3 sequence: CASSPSSYNSPLHF. The CDR3 DNA is TGTGCCAGCAGTCCGAGCTCCTATAATTCACCCCTCCACTTT.

The CDR3 protein is CASSPDRENTEAFF. In DNA form, the CDR3 reads TGTGCCAGCAGTCCGGACAGGGAGAACACTGAAGCTTTCTTT. The chain uses TRBV28 and TRBJ1-1; 8 nucleotides line up with TRBD1. Trimming took 5 bases from V and 1 from J; bases not matched to a gene: 3. The CDR3 loop spans 14 amino acids. CDR1 is MDHEN and CDR2 is SYDVKM in the germline V gene. Full variable domain (outside the CDR3, taken from reference TRBV28 and TRBJ1-1): DVKVTQSSRYLVKRTGEKVFLECVQDMDHENMFWYRQDPGLGLRLIYFSYDVKMKEKGDIPEGYSVSREKKERFSLILESASTNQTSMYLCASSPDRENTEAFFGQGTRLTVV.

The J gene is TRBJ1-1, the V gene TRBV6-5; 8 bases align to TRBD1. Trimming cost V 7 bases and J 1 base; bases outside gene matches: 8. The CDR3 consists of 15 residues. Per germline, CDR1 MNHEY and CDR2 SVGAGI. Here the CDR3 DNA reads TGTGCCAGCACAACACAGGGGGGACGGAACACTGAAGCTTTCTTT. It codes for CASTTQGGRNTEAFF.

The chain uses TRBV12-5 and TRBJ1-1; D call uncertain. This CDR3 is 14 amino acids long. Trimming took off 1 base at V and 0 bases at J, with 6 bases between the two ends. The V gene's germline CDR1 is LGHNT and CDR2 FRNRAP. The CDR3 DNA is TGTGCTAGTGGTTTGGGCAGTGTGAACACTGAAGCTTTCTTT. Amino acid sequence: CASGLGSVNTEAFF.

The chain links TRBV28 to TRBJ2-7, with 10 positions matching TRBD1. This CDR3 has 19 amino acids. Germline CDR1 MDHEN, CDR2 SYDVKM. The ends lost 6 bases at V and 0 bases at J; junction bases unmatched: 17. The CDR3 sequence is CASSPIRDRGSYYSYEQYF. Written as DNA, the CDR3 is TGTGCCAGCAGCCCTATAAGGGACAGGGGTAGTTATTACTCCTACGAGCAGTACTTC.

Here the CDR3 DNA reads TGTGCCAGCAGCGCGGGGGTCAGCTATGGCTACACCTTC. Translation: CASSAGVSYGYTF. The V call is TRBV7-2, the J call TRBJ1-2; TRBD1 is a possible D gene (5 bases). There are 13 residues in the CDR3. Between the trimmed V and J ends, which lost 5 bases and 4 bases, there was a span of 11 bases. The germline CDR1 and CDR2 sequences are SGHTA and FQGNSA. Looking up the rest from reference TRBV7-2 and TRBJ1-2 gives the full variable domain: GAGVSQSPSNKVTEKGKDVELRCDPISGHTALYWYRQSLGQGLEFLIYFQGNSAPDKSGLPSDRFSAERTGGSVSTLTIQRTQQEDSAVYLCASSAGVSYGYTFGSGTRLTVV.

This chain connects TRBV5-1 to TRBJ1-1; 7 nucleotides line up with TRBD1. With V trimmed by 5 bases and J by 0 bases, 7 bases remained unmatched. Germline-derived CDR1 and CDR2 are SGHRS and YFSETQ. The CDR3 runs 15 residues. The CDR3 reads CASSPQGVMNTEAFF. CDR3 bases: TGCGCCAGCAGTCCGCAGGGGGTTATGAACACTGAAGCTTTCTTT.

The CDR3 coding sequence is TGCAGCGTTGAAGGGGACAGACGATACGAGCAGTACTTC. This gives the protein CSVEGDRRYEQYF. The chain has TRBV29-1 and TRBJ2-7; 7 bases align to TRBD1. Germline lookup yields CDR1 SQVTM and CDR2 ANQGSEA. V lost 1 base to trimming and J lost 4 bases; unmatched junction nucleotides: 4. This CDR3 is 13 amino acids long.

The chain carries TRBV9 and TRBJ2-1, with TRBD2 matching 9 bases. V lost 0 bases and J lost 8; bases outside the gene matches: 6. The CDR3 runs to 15 residues. Germline CDR1 and CDR2: SGDLS and YYNGEE. This chain's CDR3 is CASSVVGGRADEQFF. The CDR3 DNA is TGTGCCAGCAGCGTAGTGGGCGGGAGGGCGGATGAGCAGTTCTTC. Variable domain in full (rest from reference TRBV9 and TRBJ2-1): DSGVTQTPKHLITATGQRVTLRCSPRSGDLSVYWYQQSLDQGLQFLIQYYNGEERAKGNILERFSAQQFPDLHSELNLSSLELGDSALYFCASSVVGGRADEQFFGPGTRLTVL.

This clone was recorded only once. This chain uses TRBV10-2 with TRBJ2-3; D is perhaps TRBD2 (5 bases). Trimming took 3 bases from V and 0 from J, leaving 7 bases between them. This CDR3 contains 14 residues. Germline V gene lookup returns CDR1 WSHSY and CDR2 SAAADI. The CDR3 DNA reads as TGCGCCAGCAGTGATAGGGAGAGCACAGATACGCAGTATTTT. Translation gives CASSDRESTDTQYF.

V usage is TRBV18 and J usage is TRBJ2-3; D remains unclear. In germline, CDR1 is KGHSH, CDR2 LQKENI. This CDR3 contains 13 residues. The V gene lost 5 bases and the J gene lost 0 bases, with 6 bases spanning the gap. The CDR3 protein is CASSGGSTDTQYF. For the CDR3, the DNA is TGTGCCAGCTCAGGCGGCAGCACAGATACGCAGTATTTT.